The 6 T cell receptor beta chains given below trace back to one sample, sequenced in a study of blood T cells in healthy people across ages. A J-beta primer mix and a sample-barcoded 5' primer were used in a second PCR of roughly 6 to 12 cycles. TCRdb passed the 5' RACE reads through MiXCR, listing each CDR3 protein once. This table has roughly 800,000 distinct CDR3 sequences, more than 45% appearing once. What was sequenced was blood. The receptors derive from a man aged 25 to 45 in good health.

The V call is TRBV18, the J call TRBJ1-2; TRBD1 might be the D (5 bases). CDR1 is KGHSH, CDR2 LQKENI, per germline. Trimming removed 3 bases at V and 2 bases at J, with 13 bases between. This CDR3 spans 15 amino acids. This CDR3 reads CASSPDVPGNYGYTF. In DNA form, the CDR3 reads TGTGCCAGCTCACCGGATGTCCCAGGGAACTATGGCTACACCTTC.

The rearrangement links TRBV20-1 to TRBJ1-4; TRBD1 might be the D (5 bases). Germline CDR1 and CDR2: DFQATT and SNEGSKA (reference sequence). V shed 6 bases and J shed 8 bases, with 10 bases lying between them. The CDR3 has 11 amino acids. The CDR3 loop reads CSALGDEKLFF. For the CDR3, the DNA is TGCAGTGCGTTGGGGGACGAAAAACTGTTTTTT.

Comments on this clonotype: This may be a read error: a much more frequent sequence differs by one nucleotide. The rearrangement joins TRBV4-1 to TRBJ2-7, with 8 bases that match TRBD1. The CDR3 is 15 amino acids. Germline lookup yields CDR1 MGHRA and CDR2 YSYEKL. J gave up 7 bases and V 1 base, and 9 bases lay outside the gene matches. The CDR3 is CASSQATGAYNEQYF. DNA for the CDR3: TGCGCCAGCAGCCAAGCGACAGGGGCCTACAATGAGCAGTACTTC.

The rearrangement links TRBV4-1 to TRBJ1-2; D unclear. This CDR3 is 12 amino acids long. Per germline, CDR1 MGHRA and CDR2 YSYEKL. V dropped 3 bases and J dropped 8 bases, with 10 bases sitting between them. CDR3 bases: TGCGCCAGCAGCCACGGGGTACGGGGCTACACCTTC. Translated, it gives CASSHGVRGYTF.

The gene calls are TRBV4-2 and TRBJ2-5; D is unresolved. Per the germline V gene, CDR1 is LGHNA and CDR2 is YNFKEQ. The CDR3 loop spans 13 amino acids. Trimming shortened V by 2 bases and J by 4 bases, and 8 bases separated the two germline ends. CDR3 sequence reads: CASSQPPGETQYF. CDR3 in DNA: TGTGCCAGCAGCCAACCCCCGGGAGAGACCCAGTACTTC.

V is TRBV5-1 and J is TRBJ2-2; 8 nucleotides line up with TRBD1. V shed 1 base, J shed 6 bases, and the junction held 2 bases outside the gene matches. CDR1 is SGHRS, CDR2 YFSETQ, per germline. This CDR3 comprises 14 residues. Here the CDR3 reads CASSLTGGSGELFF. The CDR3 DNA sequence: TGCGCCAGCAGCTTGACAGGGGGGTCCGGGGAGCTGTTTTTT.